The text below deals with one T cell receptor beta chain. Its antigen remains unknown. This entry comes from a study of T and B cells in COVID-19 patients. Study outcomes and limitations: Patients with COVID-19 reportedly showed strongly skewed T cell receptor beta variable and joining gene usage. Active COVID-19 showed highly clonal TRB repertoires; recovery showed diversity and richness above healthy donors. Exclusive to the recovered cohort were some 2,500 TCR clusters, around 31 of them with low generation probability. Sorted SARS-CoV-2-responsive or tetramer+ T cells and CD4+, regulatory and CD8+ subsets were not yet sequenced.

From blood, roughly 250-500 ng of genomic DNA served as TRB template. TRB rearrangements were amplified by multiplex PCR with BIOMED2 TRB-A/B primers. Via MiXCR, TCRdb re-called the multiplex PCR reads, giving one row per CDR3 protein. The sample records some 8,900 distinct CDR3 sequences, around 33% being singletons. The CDR3 sequence is 15 residues long. V was pared by 1 base and J by 0 bases, with 7 bases between. CDR1 SGHAT and CDR2 FQDESV come from the germline V gene (reference sequence). This rearrangement joins TRBV11-1 to TRBJ1-5, with unresolved D. Input material: blood. The sequence was collected from a human donor who had recovered from COVID-19. CDR3 region: CASSLEAGSNQPQHF. CDR3 in DNA: TGTGCCAGCAGCTTAGAGGCGGGTAGCAATCAGCCCCAGCATTTT.